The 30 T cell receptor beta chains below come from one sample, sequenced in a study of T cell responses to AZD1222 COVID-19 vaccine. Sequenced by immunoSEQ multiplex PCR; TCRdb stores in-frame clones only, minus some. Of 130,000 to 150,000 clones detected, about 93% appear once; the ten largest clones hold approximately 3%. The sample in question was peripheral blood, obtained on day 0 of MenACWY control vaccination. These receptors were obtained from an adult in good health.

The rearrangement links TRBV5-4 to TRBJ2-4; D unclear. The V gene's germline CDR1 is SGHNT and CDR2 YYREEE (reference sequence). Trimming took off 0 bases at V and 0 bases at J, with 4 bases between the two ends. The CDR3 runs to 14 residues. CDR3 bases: TGTGCCAGCAGCTTGGCCGCAGCCAAAAACATTCAGTACTTC. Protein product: CASSLAAAKNIQYF.

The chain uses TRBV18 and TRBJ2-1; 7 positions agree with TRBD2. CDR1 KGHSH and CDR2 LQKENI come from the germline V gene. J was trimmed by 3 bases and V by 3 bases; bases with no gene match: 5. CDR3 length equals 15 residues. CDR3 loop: CASSPPSGGYNEQFF. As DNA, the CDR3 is TGTGCCAGCTCACCTCCTAGCGGTGGCTACAATGAGCAGTTCTTC.

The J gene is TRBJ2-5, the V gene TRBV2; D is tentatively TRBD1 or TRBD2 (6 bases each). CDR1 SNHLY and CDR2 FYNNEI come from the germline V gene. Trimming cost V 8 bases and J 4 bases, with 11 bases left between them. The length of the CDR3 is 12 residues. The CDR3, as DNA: TGTGCCAGCTTCCGGGGGCTAGAGACCCAGTACTTC. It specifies CASFRGLETQYF.

The CDR3 is CASSLGQTNTGELFF. In DNA form, the CDR3 reads TGTGCCAGCAGCTTGGGACAGACGAACACCGGGGAGCTGTTTTTT. The J gene is TRBJ2-2, the V gene TRBV5-4; D perhaps matches TRBD1 (5 bases). Germline values: CDR1 SGHNT, CDR2 YYREEE (reference sequence). Trimming took off 0 bases at V and 0 bases at J, with 6 bases between the two ends. The CDR3 runs to 15 residues.

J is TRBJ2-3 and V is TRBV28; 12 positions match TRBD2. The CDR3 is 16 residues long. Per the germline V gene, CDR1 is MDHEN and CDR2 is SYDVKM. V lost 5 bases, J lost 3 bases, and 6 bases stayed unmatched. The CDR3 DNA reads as TGTGCCAGCAGTGGGGGACTAGCGGGTTTAACAGATACGCAGTATTTT. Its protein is CASSGGLAGLTDTQYF.

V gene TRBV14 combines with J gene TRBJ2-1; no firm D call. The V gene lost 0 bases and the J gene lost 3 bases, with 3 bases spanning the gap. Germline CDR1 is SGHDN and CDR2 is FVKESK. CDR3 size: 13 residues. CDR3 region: CASSQEFYNEQFF. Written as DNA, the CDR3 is TGTGCCAGCAGCCAAGAATTCTACAATGAGCAGTTCTTC.

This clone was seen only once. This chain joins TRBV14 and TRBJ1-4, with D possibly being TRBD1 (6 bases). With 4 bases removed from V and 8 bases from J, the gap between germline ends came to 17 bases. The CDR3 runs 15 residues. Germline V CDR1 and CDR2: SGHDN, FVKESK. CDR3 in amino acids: CASSPGQFDGEKLFF. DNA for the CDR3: TGTGCCAGCAGCCCCGGACAGTTCGATGGCGAAAAACTGTTTTTT.

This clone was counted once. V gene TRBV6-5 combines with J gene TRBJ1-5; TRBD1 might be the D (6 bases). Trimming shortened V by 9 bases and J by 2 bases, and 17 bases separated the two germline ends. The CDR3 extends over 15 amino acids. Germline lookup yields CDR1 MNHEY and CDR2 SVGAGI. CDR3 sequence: CASQFNRVGNQPQHF. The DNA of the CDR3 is TGTGCCAGTCAATTTAACAGGGTCGGCAATCAGCCCCAGCATTTT.

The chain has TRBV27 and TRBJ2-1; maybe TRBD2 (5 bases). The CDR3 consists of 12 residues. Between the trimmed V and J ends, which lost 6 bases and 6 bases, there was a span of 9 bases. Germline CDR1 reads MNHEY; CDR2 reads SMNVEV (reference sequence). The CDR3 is CASSRGFNEQFF. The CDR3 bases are TGTGCCAGCAGCCGCGGGTTCAATGAGCAGTTCTTC.

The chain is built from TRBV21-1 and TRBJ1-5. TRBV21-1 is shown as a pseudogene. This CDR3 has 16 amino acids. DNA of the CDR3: TGTGCCAGCAGCTTGCGGCCCGGGAGGAACAATCAGCCCCAGCATTTT. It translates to CASSLRPGRNNQPQHF.

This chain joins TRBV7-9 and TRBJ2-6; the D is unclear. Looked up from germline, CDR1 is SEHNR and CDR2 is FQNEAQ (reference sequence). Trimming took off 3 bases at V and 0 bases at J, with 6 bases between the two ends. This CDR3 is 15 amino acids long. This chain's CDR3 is CASSFQSSGANVLTF. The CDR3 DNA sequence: TGTGCCAGCAGCTTCCAGAGCTCTGGGGCCAACGTCCTGACTTTC.

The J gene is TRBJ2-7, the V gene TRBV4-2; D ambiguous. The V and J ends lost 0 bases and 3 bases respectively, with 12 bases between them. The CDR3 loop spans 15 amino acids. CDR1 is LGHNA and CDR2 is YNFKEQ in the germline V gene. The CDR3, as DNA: TGTGCCAGCAGCCAAGATCCCGACACAAGCTACGAGCAGTACTTC. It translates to CASSQDPDTSYEQYF.

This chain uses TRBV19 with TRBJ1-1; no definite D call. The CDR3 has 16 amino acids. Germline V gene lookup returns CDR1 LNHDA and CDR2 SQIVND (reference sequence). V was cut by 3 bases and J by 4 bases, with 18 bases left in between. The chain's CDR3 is CASSIPVRGSATEAFF. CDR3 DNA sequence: TGTGCCAGTAGTATTCCCGTGAGAGGGTCGGCCACTGAAGCTTTCTTT.

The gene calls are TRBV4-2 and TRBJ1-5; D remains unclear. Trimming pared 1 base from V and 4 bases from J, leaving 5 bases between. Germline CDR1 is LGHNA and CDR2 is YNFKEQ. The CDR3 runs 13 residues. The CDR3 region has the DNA TGTGCCAGCAGCCAAGCGATGAATCAGCCCCAGCATTTT. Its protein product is CASSQAMNQPQHF.

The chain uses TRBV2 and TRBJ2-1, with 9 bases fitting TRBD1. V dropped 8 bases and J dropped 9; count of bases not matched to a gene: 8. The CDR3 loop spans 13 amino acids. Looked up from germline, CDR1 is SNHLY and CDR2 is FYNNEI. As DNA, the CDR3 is TGTGCCAGCGGGGACAGGGCGGAGGGTGAGCAGTTCTTC. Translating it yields CASGDRAEGEQFF.

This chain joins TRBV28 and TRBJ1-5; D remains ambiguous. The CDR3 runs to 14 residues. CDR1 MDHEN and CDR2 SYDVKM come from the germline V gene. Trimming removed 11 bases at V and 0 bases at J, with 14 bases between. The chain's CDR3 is CASRGIYSNQPQHF. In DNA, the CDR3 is TGTGCCTCTCGGGGTATCTATAGCAATCAGCCCCAGCATTTT.

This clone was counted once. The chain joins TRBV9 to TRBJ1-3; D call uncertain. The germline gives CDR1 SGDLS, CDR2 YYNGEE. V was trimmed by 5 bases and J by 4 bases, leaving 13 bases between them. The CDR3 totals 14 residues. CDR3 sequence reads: CASRILETGNTIYF. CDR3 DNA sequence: TGTGCCAGCAGAATTCTTGAAACGGGAAACACCATATATTTT.

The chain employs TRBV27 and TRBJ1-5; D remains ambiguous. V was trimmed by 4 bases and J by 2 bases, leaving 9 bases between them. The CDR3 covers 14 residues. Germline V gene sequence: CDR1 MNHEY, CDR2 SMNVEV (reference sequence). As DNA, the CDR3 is TGTGCCAGCAGTTCTAGGAAGGGCAATCAGCCCCAGCATTTT. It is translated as CASSSRKGNQPQHF.

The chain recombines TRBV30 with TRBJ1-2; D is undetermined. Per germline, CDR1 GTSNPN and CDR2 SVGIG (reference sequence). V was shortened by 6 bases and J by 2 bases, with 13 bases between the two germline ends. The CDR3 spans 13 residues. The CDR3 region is CACFSATNYGYTF. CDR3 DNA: TGTGCCTGCTTCAGTGCTACCAACTATGGCTACACCTTC.

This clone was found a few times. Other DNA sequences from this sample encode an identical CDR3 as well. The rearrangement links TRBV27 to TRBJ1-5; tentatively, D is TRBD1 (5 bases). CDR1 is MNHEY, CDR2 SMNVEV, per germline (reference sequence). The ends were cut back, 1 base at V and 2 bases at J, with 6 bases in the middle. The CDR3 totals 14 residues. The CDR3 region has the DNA TGTGCCAGCAGTTTATGGGGGGGCAATCAGCCCCAGCATTTT. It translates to CASSLWGGNQPQHF.

CDR3 DNA: TGTGCCAGCAGCCCACCGCCTAGCGGGGCCGACGAGCAGTACTTC. It yields the protein CASSPPPSGADEQYF. J is TRBJ2-7 and V is TRBV6-5; 9 nucleotides line up with TRBD2. The length of the CDR3 is 15 residues. The germline V gene has CDR1 MNHEY and CDR2 SVGAGI. Unmatched junction bases numbered 11, after V lost 6 bases and J lost 5 bases.

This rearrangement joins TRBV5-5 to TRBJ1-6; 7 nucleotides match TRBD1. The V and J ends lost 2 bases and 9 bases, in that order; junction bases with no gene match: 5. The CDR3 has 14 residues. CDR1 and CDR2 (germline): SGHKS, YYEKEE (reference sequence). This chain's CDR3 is CASSFEGGGSPLHF. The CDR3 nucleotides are TGTGCCAGCAGCTTTGAAGGGGGCGGTTCACCCCTCCACTTT.

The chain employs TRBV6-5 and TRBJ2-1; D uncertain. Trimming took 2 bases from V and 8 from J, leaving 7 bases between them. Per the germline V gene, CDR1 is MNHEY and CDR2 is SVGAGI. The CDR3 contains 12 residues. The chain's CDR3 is CASSYSRDEQFF. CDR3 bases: TGTGCCAGCAGTTACAGTAGAGATGAGCAGTTCTTC.

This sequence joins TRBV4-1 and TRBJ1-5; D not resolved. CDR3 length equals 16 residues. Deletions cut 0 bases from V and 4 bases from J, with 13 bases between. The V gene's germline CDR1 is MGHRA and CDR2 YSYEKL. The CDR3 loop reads CASSQDGSPKNQPQHF. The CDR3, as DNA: TGCGCCAGCAGCCAAGATGGGTCCCCCAAAAATCAGCCCCAGCATTTT.

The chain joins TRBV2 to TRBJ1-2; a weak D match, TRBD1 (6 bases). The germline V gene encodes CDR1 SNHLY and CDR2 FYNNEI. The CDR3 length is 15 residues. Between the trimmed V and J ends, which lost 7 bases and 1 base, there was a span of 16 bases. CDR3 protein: CASTGWGALNYGYTF. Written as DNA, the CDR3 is TGTGCCAGCACCGGGTGGGGGGCGCTTAACTATGGCTACACCTTC.

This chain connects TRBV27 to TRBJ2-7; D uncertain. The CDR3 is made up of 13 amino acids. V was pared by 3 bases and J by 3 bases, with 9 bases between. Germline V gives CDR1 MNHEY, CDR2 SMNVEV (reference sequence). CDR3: CASSLGSLYEQYF. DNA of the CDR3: TGTGCCAGCAGTTTGGGTTCTCTCTACGAGCAGTACTTC.

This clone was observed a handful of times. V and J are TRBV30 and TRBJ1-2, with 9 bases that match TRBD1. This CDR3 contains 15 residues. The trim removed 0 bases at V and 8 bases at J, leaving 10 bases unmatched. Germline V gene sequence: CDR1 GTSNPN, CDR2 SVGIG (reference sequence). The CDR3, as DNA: TGTGCCTGGAGTGTACAACAGGGGGCAAGTGGAGGCTACACCTTC. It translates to CAWSVQQGASGGYTF.

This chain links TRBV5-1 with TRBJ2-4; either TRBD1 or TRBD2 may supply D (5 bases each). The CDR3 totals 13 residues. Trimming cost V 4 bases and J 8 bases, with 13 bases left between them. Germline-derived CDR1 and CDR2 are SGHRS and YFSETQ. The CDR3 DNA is TGCGCCAGCAGCCGGGGCAGTGGCGACATTCAGTACTTC. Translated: CASSRGSGDIQYF.

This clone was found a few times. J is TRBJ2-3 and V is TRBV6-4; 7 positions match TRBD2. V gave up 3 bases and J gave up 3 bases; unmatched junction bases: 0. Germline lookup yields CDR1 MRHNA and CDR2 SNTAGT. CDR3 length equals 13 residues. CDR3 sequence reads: CASSERETDTQYF. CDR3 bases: TGTGCCAGCAGTGAGCGGGAGACAGATACGCAGTATTTT.

CDR3 protein: CASSLAGGFYNEQFF. Here the CDR3 DNA reads TGTGCCAGCAGTTTAGCAGGGGGCTTCTACAATGAGCAGTTCTTC. The chain uses TRBV27 and TRBJ2-1, with 8 bases aligning to TRBD1. V trimming: 2 bases; J trimming: 3 bases; junction bases outside the gene matches: 3. This CDR3 has 15 residues. Germline V gene data show CDR1 as MNHEY and CDR2 as SMNVEV (reference sequence).